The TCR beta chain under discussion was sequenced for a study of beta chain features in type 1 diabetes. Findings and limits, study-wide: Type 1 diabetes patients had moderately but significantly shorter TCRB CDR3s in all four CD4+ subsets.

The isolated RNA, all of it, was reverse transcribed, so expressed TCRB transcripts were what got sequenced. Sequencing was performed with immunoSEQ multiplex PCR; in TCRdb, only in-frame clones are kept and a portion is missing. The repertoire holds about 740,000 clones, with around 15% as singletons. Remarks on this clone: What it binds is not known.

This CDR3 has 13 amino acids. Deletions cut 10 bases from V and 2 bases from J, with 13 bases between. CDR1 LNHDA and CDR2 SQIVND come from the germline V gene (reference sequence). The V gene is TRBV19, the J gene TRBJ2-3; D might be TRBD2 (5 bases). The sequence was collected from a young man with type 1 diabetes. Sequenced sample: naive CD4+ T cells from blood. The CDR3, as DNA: TGTGCCACCAATAGCGAGTACACAGATACGCAGTATTTT. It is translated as CATNSEYTDTQYF.